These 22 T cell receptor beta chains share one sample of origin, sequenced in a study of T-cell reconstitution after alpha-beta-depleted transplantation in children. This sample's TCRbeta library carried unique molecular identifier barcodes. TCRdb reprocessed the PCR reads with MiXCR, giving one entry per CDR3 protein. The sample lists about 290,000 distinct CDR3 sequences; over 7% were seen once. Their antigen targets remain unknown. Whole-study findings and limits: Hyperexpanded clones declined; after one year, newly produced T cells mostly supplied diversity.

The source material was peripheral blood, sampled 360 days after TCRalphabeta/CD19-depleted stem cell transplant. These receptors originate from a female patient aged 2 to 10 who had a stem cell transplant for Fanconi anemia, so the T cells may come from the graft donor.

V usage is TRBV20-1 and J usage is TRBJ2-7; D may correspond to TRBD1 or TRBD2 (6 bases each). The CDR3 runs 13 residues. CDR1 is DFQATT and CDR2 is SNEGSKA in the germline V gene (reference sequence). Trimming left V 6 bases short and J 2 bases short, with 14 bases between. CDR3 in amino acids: CSATPGATYEQYF. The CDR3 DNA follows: TGCAGTGCCACCCCGGGGGCTACCTACGAGCAGTACTTC.

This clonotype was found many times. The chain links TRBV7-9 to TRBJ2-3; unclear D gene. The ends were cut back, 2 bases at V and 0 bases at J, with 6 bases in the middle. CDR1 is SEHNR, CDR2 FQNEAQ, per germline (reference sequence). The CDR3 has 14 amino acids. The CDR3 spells CASSLIGSTDTQYF. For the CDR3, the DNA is TGTGCCAGCAGCTTAATCGGAAGCACAGATACGCAGTATTTT.

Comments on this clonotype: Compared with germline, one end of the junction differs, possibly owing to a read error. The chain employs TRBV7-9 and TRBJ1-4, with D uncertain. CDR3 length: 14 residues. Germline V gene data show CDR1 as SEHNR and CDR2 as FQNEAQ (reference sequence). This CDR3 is CSSTEGGINEKLFF. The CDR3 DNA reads TGTTCCAGCACCGAGGGAGGGATCAATGAAAAACTGTTTTTT.

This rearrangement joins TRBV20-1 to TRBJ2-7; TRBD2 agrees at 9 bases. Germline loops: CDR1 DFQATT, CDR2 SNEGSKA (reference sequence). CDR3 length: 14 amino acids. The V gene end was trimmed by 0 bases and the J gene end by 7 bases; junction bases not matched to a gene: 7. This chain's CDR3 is CSARDLAGGREQYF. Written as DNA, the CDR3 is TGCAGTGCTAGAGATCTTGCGGGGGGGCGGGAGCAGTACTTC.

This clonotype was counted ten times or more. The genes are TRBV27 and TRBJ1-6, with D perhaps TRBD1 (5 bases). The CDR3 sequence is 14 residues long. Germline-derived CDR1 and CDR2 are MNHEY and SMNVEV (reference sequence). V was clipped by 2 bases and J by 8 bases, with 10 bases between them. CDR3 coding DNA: TGTGCCAGCAGTTTACTCGGGGGTTATTCACCCCTCCACTTT. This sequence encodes CASSLLGGYSPLHF.

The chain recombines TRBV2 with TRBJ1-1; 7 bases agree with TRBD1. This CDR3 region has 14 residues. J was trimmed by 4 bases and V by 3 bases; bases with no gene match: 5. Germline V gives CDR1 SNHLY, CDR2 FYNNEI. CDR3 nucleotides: TGTGCCAGCAGTGAGACAGGGTGGGTCACTGAAGCTTTCTTT. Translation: CASSETGWVTEAFF.

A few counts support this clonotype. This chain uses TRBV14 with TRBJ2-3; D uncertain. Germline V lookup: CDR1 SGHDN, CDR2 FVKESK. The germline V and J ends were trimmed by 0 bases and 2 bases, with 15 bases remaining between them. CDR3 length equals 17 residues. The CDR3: CASSQDLESAYTDTQYF. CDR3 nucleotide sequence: TGTGCCAGCAGCCAAGATCTTGAAAGCGCTTACACAGATACGCAGTATTTT.

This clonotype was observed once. The CDR3, as DNA: TGTGCCAGCAGCCTCCAACCCCCGCCGGGTCAGGAGACCCAGTACTTC. Translating gives CASSLQPPPGQETQYF. The chain links TRBV7-6 to TRBJ2-5, with D uncertain. Germline lookup yields CDR1 SGHVS and CDR2 FNYEAQ. This CDR3 has 16 residues. The V and J ends lost 5 bases and 5 bases respectively, with 21 bases between them.

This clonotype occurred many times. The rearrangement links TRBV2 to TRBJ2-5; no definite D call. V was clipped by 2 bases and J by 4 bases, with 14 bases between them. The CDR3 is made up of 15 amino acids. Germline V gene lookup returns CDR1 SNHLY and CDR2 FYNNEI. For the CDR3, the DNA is TGTGCCAGCAGTGAATGGAACAACTGGCGAGAGACCCAGTACTTC. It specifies CASSEWNNWRETQYF.

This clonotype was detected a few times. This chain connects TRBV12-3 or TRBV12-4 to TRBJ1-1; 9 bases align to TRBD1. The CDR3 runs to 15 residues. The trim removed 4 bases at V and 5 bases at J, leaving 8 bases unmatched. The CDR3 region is CASSYLQGARTEAFF. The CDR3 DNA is TGTGCCAGCAGTTACCTACAGGGGGCCAGGACTGAAGCTTTCTTT.

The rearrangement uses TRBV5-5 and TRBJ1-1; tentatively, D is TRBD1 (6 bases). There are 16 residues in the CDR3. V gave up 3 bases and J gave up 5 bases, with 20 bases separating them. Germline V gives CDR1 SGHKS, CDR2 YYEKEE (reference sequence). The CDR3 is CASSSTGSPWGTEAFF. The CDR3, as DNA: TGTGCCAGCAGCTCGACAGGTTCACCATGGGGGACTGAAGCTTTCTTT.

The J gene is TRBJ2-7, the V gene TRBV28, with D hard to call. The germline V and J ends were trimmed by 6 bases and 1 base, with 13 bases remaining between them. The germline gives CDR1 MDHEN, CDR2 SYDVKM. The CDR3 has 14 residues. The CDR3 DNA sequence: TGTGCCAGCAGATCCCGCCCACTTTCCTACGAGCAGTACTTC. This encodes CASRSRPLSYEQYF.

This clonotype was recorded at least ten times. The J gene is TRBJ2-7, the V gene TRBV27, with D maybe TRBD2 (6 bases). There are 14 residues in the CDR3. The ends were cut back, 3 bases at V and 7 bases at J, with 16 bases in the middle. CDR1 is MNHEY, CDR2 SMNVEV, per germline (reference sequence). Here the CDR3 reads CASSFRTGEGEQYV. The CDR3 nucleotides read TGTGCCAGCAGTTTTCGGACGGGGGAAGGGGAGCAGTACGTC.

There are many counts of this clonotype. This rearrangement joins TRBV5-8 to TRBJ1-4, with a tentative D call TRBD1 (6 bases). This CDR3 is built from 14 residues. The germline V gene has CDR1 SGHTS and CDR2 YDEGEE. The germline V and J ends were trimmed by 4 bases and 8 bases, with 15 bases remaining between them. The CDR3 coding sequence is TGTGCCAGCAGCGAAAACAGGGTAGTCGAAAAACTGTTTTTT. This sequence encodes CASSENRVVEKLFF.

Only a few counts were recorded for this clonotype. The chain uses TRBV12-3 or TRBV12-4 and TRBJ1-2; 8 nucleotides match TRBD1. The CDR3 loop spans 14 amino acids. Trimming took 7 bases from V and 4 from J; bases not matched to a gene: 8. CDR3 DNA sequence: TGTGCCAGCAATCAGGGGGCAATTCTCTATGGCTACACCTTC. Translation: CASNQGAILYGYTF.

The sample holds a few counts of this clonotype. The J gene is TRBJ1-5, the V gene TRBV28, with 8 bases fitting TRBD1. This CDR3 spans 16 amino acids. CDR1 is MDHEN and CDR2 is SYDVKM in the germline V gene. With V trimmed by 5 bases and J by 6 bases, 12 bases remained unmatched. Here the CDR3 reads CASSTGRTGRGQPQHF. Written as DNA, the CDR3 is TGTGCCAGCAGTACAGGACGGACAGGGCGGGGTCAGCCCCAGCATTTT.

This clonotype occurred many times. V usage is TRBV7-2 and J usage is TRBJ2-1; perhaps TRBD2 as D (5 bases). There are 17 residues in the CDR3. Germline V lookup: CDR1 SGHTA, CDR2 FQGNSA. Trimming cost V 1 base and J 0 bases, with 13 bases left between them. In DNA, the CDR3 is TGTGCCAGCAGCTTAGTGGGTAGCGCGAGCTCCTACAATGAGCAGTTCTTC. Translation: CASSLVGSASSYNEQFF.

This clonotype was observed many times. The chain's CDR3 is CASSPTSSGKKTQYF. CDR3 nucleotide sequence: TGCGCCAGCAGCCCCACTTCTAGCGGTAAGAAGACCCAGTACTTC. V and J are TRBV5-1 and TRBJ2-5, with 7 bases fitting TRBD2. V dropped 4 bases and J dropped 6; count of bases not matched to a gene: 12. The germline V gene has CDR1 SGHRS and CDR2 YFSETQ. This CDR3 is 15 amino acids long.

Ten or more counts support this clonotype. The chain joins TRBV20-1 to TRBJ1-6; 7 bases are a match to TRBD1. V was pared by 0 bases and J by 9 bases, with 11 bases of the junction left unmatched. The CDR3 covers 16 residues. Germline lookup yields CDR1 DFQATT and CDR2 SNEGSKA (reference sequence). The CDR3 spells CSARDRRRDSLSPLHF. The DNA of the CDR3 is TGCAGTGCTAGAGACAGGCGCCGGGACAGTCTTTCACCCCTCCACTTT.

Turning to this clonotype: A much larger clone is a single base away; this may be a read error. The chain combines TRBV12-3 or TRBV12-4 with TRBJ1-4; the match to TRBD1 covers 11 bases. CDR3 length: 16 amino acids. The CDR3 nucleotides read TGTACCAGCAGTCTTGGACAGGGGGCCACTCGGGGAAAACTGTTTTTT. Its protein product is CTSSLGQGATRGKLFF.

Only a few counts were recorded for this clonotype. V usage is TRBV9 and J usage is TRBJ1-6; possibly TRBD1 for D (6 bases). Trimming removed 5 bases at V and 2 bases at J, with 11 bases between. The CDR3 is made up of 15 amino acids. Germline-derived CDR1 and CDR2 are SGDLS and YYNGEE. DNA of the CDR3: TGTGCCAGCAGTCGACAGGACGCCTATAATTCACCCCTCCACTTT. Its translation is CASSRQDAYNSPLHF.

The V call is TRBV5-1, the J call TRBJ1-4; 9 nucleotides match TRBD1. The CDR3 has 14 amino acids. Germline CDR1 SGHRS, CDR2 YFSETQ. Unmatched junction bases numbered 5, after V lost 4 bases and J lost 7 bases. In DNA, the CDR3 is TGCGCCAGCAGCCCGGGACAGGGTGGTGAAAAACTGTTTTTT. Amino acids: CASSPGQGGEKLFF. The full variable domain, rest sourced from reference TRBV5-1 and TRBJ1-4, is KAGVTQTPRYLIKTRGQQVTLSCSPISGHRSVSWYQQTPGQGLQFLFEYFSETQRNKGNFPGRFSGRQFSNSRSEMNVSTLELGDSALYLCASSPGQGGEKLFFGSGTQLSVL.